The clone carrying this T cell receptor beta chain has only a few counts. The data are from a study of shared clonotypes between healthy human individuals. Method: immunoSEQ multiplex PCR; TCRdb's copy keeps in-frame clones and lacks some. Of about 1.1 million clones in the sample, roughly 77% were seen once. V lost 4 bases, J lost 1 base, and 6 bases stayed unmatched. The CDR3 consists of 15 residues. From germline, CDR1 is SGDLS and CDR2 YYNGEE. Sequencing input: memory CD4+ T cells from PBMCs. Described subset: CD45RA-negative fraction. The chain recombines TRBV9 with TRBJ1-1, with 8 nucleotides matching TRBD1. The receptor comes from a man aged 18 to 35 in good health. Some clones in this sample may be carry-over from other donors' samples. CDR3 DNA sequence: TGTGCCAGCAGCCACCCCAGGGGGCAGAACACTGAAGCTTTCTTT. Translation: CASSHPRGQNTEAFF.